The rows below give T cell receptor beta chains drawn from one sample of a study of blood T cell repertoires in COVID-19. Clones were sequenced by immunoSEQ multiplex PCR, and TCRdb holds only the in-frame ones, with some missing. Among about 240,000 clones listed, about four fifths were seen once. Sequenced sample: peripheral blood. Receptor source: an older woman with acute or convalescent COVID-19. Both conserved end residues are part of each CDR3. Clone size is shown for a subset of rows, as once, few, many or a class of expanded clone.

>TRBJ2-6|-|TRBV19
CASSIRGATGANVLTF
>TRBJ1-2|many|TRBV20-1
CRGPVGYTF
>TRBJ1-4|-|TRBV6-4
CASMGSGRGNEKLFF
>TRBJ1-5|-|TRBV6-2/TRBV6-3
CASSYSSLSTIRGNQPQHF
>TRBJ1-1|-|TRBV7-8
CASSLPGLNTEAFF
>TRBJ2-3|-|TRBV4-3
CASSQDPQGGTDTQYF
>TRBJ1-1|-|TRBV6-5
CASSTPGTEAFF
>TRBJ1-6|-|TRBV2
CASSLGEGLHF
>TRBJ2-1|-|TRBV5-1
CASSLAESYNEQFF
>TRBJ1-1|-|TRBV7-9
CASSLESGRGTEAFF
>TRBJ1-5|-|TRBV7-2
CASSLAPQVNQPQHF
>TRBJ1-5|-|TRBV29-1
CSVQLNGQGRPQHF
>TRBJ1-5|few|TRBV19
CASSIDQWQGDNQPQHF
>TRBJ2-3|-|TRBV7-2
CASSLRQGAGTDTQYF
>TRBJ1-3|-|TRBV6-1
CASSEPVSGNTIYF
>TRBJ2-1|-|TRBV12-3/TRBV12-4
CASSLARGLQFF
>TRBJ1-1|once|TRBV2
CASSAAWGAVTEAFF
>TRBJ2-1|-|TRBV19
CASKASGGLAIEQFF
>TRBJ1-1|-|TRBV28
CASSPYMNTEAFF
>TRBJ1-3|-|TRBV6-5
CASKNRVADGNTIYF
>TRBJ2-4|-|TRBV6-5
CASSFMTEAQYF
>TRBJ2-1|-|TRBV4-2
CASSQSLAELGNEQFF
>TRBJ1-2|few|TRBV2
CASSYDRGGNYGYTF
>TRBJ2-5|-|TRBV7-2
CASSLLTSGVKTQYF
>TRBJ1-2|few|TRBV6-5
CASSADRAFYGYTF
>TRBJ2-3|once|TRBV5-4
CASSWTSGVRDTQYF
>TRBJ2-5|-|TRBV27
CASSSLDWKETQYF
>TRBJ2-3|-|TRBV2
CASRPGTGGTDTQYF
>TRBJ1-5|-|TRBV18
CASSPHRGANQPQHF
>TRBJ1-2|-|TRBV5-6
CASSSLTGNYGYTF
>TRBJ1-1|-|TRBV19
CASLPPGSNTEAFF
>TRBJ2-2|once|TRBV6-5
CASRTSGNTGELFF
>TRBJ2-1|-|TRBV9
CASSSRQDNEQFF
>TRBJ1-2|-|TRBV19
CASSTGQPSYGYTF
>TRBJ2-7|-|TRBV19
CASSEAVTYEQYF
>TRBJ1-2|-|TRBV28
CASSFLLQGIYGYTF
>TRBJ2-1|-|TRBV7-9
CASSQTSSYNEQFF
>TRBJ1-2|-|TRBV7-9
CASSRDRVGTNYGYTF
>TRBJ1-2|-|TRBV9
CASSVGTGLDYGYTF
>TRBJ1-1|-|TRBV18
CASSQIQGVTEAFF
>TRBJ1-6|-|TRBV27
CASSDLYGGNSPLHF
>TRBJ2-5|-|TRBV7-2
CASSLPGQGAGETQYF
>TRBJ2-2|-|TRBV7-2
CASSFLIRGTGELFF
>TRBJ2-7|-|TRBV11-1
CASSPKGVPENEQYF
>TRBJ2-1|-|TRBV5-1
CASSLEGRGYNEQFF
>TRBJ1-1|-|TRBV25-1
CASTGGAGTEAFF
>TRBJ1-2|-|TRBV7-2
CASSLRPSGGFTAEGYTF
>TRBJ1-5|-|TRBV4-2
CASSQDRGGGPPQHF
>TRBJ2-2|-|TRBV30
CAWSGQGVRRGASNTGELFF
>TRBJ1-3|-|TRBV5-1
CASSPNRQISGNTIYF
>TRBJ1-2|-|TRBV28
CASSLSMTGGNGYTF
>TRBJ2-5|once|TRBV6-6
CASSYWTSGEETQYF
>TRBJ1-2|-|TRBV5-1
CASSLEGGGYTF
>TRBJ2-7|-|TRBV6-5
CASSDSTRRGEQYF
>TRBJ2-7|-|TRBV7-2
CASSLDRTTYEQYF
>TRBJ2-1|-|TRBV4-1
CASSQSVGLADNEQFF